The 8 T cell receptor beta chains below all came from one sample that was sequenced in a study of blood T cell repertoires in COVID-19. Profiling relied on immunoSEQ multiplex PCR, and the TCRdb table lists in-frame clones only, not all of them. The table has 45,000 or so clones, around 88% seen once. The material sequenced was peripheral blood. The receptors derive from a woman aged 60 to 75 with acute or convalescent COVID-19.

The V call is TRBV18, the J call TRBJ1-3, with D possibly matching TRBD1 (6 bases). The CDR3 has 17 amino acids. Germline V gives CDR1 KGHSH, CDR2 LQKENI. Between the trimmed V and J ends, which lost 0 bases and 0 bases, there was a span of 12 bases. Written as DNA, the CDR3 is TGTGCCAGCTCACCACCACAGGGCTCCAACTCTGGAAACACCATATATTTT. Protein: CASSPPQGSNSGNTIYF.

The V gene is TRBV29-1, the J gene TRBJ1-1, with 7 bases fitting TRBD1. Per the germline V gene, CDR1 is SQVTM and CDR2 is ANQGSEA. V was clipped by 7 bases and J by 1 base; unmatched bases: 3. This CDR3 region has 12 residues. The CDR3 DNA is TGCAGCGGGCACAGGGGGAACACTGAAGCTTTCTTT. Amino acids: CSGHRGNTEAFF.

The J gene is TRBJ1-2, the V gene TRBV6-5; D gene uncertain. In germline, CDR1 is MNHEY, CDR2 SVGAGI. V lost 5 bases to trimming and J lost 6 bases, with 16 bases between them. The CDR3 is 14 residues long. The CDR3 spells CASSLAGGHDGYTF. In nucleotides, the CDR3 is TGTGCCAGCAGTCTCGCTGGAGGTCATGATGGCTACACCTTC.

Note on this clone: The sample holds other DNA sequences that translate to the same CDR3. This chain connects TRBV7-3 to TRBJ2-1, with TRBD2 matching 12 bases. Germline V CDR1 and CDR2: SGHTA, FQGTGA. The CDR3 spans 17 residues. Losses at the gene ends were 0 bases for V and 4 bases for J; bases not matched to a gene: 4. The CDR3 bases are TGTGCCAGCAGCTTAACGACGACTAGCGGGAGTTACAATGAGCAGTTCTTC. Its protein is CASSLTTTSGSYNEQFF.

The CDR3 spells CASSFLGGEAFF. The CDR3 bases are TGTGCCAGCAGTTTTCTAGGGGGTGAAGCTTTCTTT. This rearrangement joins TRBV28 to TRBJ1-1; TRBD1 might be the D (6 bases). Trimming pared 3 bases from V and 7 bases from J, leaving 9 bases between. The CDR3 contains 12 residues. The V gene's germline CDR1 is MDHEN and CDR2 SYDVKM.

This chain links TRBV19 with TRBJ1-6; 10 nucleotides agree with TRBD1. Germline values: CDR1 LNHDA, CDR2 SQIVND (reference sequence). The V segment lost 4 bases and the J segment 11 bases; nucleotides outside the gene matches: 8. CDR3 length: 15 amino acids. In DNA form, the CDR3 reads TGTGCCAGTAGTACCGGACAGGGGGTAATTCCACCCCTCCACTTT. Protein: CASSTGQGVIPPLHF.

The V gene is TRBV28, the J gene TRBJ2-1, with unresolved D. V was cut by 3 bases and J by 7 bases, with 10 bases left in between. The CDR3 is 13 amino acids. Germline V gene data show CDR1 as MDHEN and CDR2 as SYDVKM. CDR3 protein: CASSFSGGNEQFF. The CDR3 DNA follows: TGTGCCAGCAGTTTTTCAGGTGGAAATGAGCAGTTCTTC.

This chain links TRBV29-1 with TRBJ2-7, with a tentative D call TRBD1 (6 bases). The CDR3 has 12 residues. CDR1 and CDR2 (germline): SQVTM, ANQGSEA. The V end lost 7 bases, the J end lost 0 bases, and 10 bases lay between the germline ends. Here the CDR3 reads CSARTDSYEQYF. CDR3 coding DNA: TGCAGCGCCCGGACAGACTCCTACGAGCAGTACTTC.